These 9 T cell receptor beta chains were sequenced from one sample in a study of T cells after yellow fever vaccination. TCRdb re-analysed the 5' RACE reads in MiXCR, keeping a single row per CDR3 protein. In the table there are about 320,000 distinct CDR3 sequences, roughly 10% of which are singletons. Sequencing was performed on CD4+ T cells sorted from PBMCs, taken 45 days after the yellow fever booster vaccination. The receptors derive from a man between 18 and 29 years old who received the YFV17D yellow fever vaccine.

This clonotype appeared a few times. The chain links TRBV12-3 or TRBV12-4 to TRBJ2-2; no reliable D call. This CDR3 has 13 amino acids. The ends were cut back, 6 bases at V and 6 bases at J, with 11 bases in the middle. The CDR3 DNA is TGTGCCAGCAGCACACAGAGACCCGGGGAGCTGTTTTTT. Protein sequence: CASSTQRPGELFF.

The gene calls are TRBV10-3 and TRBJ2-3; tentatively, D is TRBD1 (6 bases). This CDR3 has 15 residues. The ends were cut back, 4 bases at V and 2 bases at J, with 13 bases in the middle. Germline-derived CDR1 and CDR2 are ENHRY and SYGVKD. CDR3: CAISGRDILTDTQYF. The CDR3 nucleotides are TGTGCCATCAGTGGCCGGGACATTCTCACAGATACGCAGTATTTT.

This clonotype was seen a handful of times. The chain links TRBV10-3 to TRBJ1-5; TRBD1 is a possible D gene (5 bases). Germline CDR1 ENHRY, CDR2 SYGVKD. The CDR3 is 13 amino acids. V was clipped by 4 bases and J by 4 bases, with 8 bases between them. The CDR3: CAISGQSNQPQHF. In DNA form, the CDR3 reads TGTGCCATCAGTGGACAGAGTAATCAGCCCCAGCATTTT.

The chain combines TRBV6-5 with TRBJ2-7; 8 bases are shared with TRBD1. The CDR3 runs 12 residues. CDR1 and CDR2 (germline): MNHEY, SVGAGI. V gave up 6 bases and J gave up 5 bases; unmatched junction bases: 3. For the CDR3, the DNA is TGTGCCAGCAGGACAGGGGTCCACGAGCAGTACTTC. Translation: CASRTGVHEQYF.

This clonotype was seen only a few times. The chain links TRBV20-1 to TRBJ2-5; D is perhaps TRBD2 (6 bases). The CDR3 spans 14 residues. V was cut by 6 bases and J by 4 bases, with 18 bases left in between. CDR1 is DFQATT and CDR2 is SNEGSKA in the germline V gene (reference sequence). For the CDR3, the DNA is TGCAGTGCCAATGACCGGGGGAGAGGAGAGACCCAGTACTTC. Its translation: CSANDRGRGETQYF.

This clonotype appeared a few times. This chain uses TRBV20-1 with TRBJ2-3; 12 bases are shared with TRBD2. Looked up from germline, CDR1 is DFQATT and CDR2 is SNEGSKA (reference sequence). V lost 6 bases and J lost 6; bases outside the gene matches: 7. The CDR3 has 14 residues. CDR3 loop: CSANTGLAGDTQYF. The CDR3 DNA reads as TGCAGTGCCAACACAGGACTAGCGGGGGATACGCAGTATTTT.

V and J are TRBV20-1 and TRBJ2-5; 9 nucleotides align to TRBD1. V gave up 8 bases and J gave up 5 bases; unmatched junction bases: 6. The CDR3 extends over 12 amino acids. Germline CDR1 DFQATT, CDR2 SNEGSKA (reference sequence). This CDR3 reads CSHTGGYETQYF. The DNA for the CDR3 is TGCAGTCACACAGGGGGCTATGAGACCCAGTACTTC.

The table lists this clonotype with a few counts. This chain uses TRBV12-3 or TRBV12-4 with TRBJ2-7; the match to TRBD1 covers 9 bases. J lost 9 bases, V lost 6 bases, and 9 bases had no gene match. This CDR3 is built from 13 residues. DNA of the CDR3: TGTGCCAGCAGCTTGGGACAGGGATTAGCGCAGTACGTC. Its protein product is CASSLGQGLAQYV.

This clonotype was detected only a few times. The gene calls are TRBV5-1 and TRBJ1-1, with 11 bases fitting TRBD1. Unmatched junction bases numbered 5, after V lost 5 bases and J lost 5 bases. The CDR3 covers 14 residues. Germline-derived CDR1 and CDR2 are SGHRS and YFSETQ. The chain's CDR3 is CASRRGQGGTEAFF. In DNA form, the CDR3 reads TGCGCCAGCAGACGGGGACAGGGGGGAACTGAAGCTTTCTTT.